The 9 T cell receptor beta chains in this list originate from one sample, sequenced in a study of blood T cell repertoires in COVID-19. Method: immunoSEQ multiplex PCR; TCRdb's copy keeps in-frame clones and lacks some. The sample holds approximately 240,000 clones, nearly 85% seen once. The sample taken for sequencing was peripheral blood. The receptors derive from a human donor in a cohort sampled during active COVID-19.

This clone occurred a few times. V and J are TRBV7-2 and TRBJ1-4; D gene uncertain. This CDR3 spans 13 amino acids. V lost 2 bases, J lost 8 bases, and 9 bases lay in between. CDR1 is SGHTA and CDR2 is FQGNSA in the germline V gene. The CDR3 DNA reads TGTGCCAGCAGCTTACGCCCGGGGGAAAAACTGTTTTTT. It translates to CASSLRPGEKLFF.

This chain joins TRBV12-3 or TRBV12-4 and TRBJ2-3; a weak D match, TRBD2 (6 bases). This CDR3 has 13 residues. V lost 6 bases and J 2 bases, leaving 9 bases between the germline ends. The CDR3 coding sequence is TGTGCCAGCAGGAGGGACTTCACAGATACGCAGTATTTT. Its translation: CASRRDFTDTQYF.

The chain links TRBV6-4 to TRBJ2-2; TRBD2 matches 11 bases. The trim removed 10 bases at V and 2 bases at J, leaving 6 bases unmatched. The germline V gene encodes CDR1 MRHNA and CDR2 SNTAGT. The CDR3 covers 15 residues. The CDR3 nucleotides read TGTGCCACCCGAGGGACTAGCGGAAACACCGGGGAGCTGTTTTTT. This sequence encodes CATRGTSGNTGELFF.

The chain carries TRBV7-2 and TRBJ1-2, with D hard to call. The ends were cut back, 0 bases at V and 4 bases at J, with 9 bases in the middle. Germline CDR1 and CDR2: SGHTA and FQGNSA. CDR3 length: 14 amino acids. In DNA, the CDR3 is TGTGCCAGCAGCTTAGCTGCACAGATCTATGGCTACACCTTC. This codes for CASSLAAQIYGYTF.

This chain connects TRBV10-3 to TRBJ2-7, with D perhaps TRBD1 (6 bases). CDR3 length: 13 amino acids. Per germline, CDR1 ENHRY and CDR2 SYGVKD. Trimming left V 5 bases short and J 2 bases short, with 10 bases between. In DNA form, the CDR3 reads TGTGCCATCAGTAGAGGACAGACCTACGAGCAGTACTTC. The encoded protein is CAISRGQTYEQYF.

This clone is a singleton in its sample. The chain joins TRBV7-9 to TRBJ1-4; D is undetermined. This CDR3 is 16 amino acids long. V was pared by 2 bases and J by 3 bases, with 13 bases between. CDR1 and CDR2 (germline): SEHNR, FQNEAQ (reference sequence). CDR3 sequence reads: CASSLSGFPSNEKLFF. The DNA for the CDR3 is TGTGCCAGCAGCTTATCCGGGTTTCCATCTAATGAAAAACTGTTTTTT.

In this sample, this clone turned up a few times. This rearrangement joins TRBV2 to TRBJ1-5; 9 bases fit TRBD1. V dropped 5 bases and J dropped 7; count of bases not matched to a gene: 6. The CDR3 extends over 14 amino acids. In germline, CDR1 is SNHLY, CDR2 FYNNEI. DNA of the CDR3: TGTGCCAGCAGTAAACAGGGGGCTGGGCAGCCCCAGCATTTT. It is translated as CASSKQGAGQPQHF.

As concerns this clone: The same CDR3 is also encoded by other DNA sequences in this sample. The gene calls are TRBV10-1 and TRBJ2-2; no clear D gene. The CDR3 is 15 amino acids. Germline CDR1 and CDR2: WNHNN and SYGVQD (reference sequence). The V and J ends lost 2 bases and 2 bases respectively, with 9 bases between them. The CDR3 region is CASSEGTANTGELFF. As DNA, the CDR3 is TGCGCCAGCAGTGAGGGTACAGCAAACACCGGGGAGCTGTTTTTT.

The sample holds a few counts of this clone. This chain links TRBV19 with TRBJ2-1, with TRBD1 matching 9 bases. This CDR3 spans 14 amino acids. Germline V lookup: CDR1 LNHDA, CDR2 SQIVND (reference sequence). The trim removed 10 bases at V and 4 bases at J, leaving 8 bases unmatched. The DNA for the CDR3 is TGTGCCACTCTCCGGGACAGGGATTACAATGAGCAGTTCTTC. This codes for CATLRDRDYNEQFF.